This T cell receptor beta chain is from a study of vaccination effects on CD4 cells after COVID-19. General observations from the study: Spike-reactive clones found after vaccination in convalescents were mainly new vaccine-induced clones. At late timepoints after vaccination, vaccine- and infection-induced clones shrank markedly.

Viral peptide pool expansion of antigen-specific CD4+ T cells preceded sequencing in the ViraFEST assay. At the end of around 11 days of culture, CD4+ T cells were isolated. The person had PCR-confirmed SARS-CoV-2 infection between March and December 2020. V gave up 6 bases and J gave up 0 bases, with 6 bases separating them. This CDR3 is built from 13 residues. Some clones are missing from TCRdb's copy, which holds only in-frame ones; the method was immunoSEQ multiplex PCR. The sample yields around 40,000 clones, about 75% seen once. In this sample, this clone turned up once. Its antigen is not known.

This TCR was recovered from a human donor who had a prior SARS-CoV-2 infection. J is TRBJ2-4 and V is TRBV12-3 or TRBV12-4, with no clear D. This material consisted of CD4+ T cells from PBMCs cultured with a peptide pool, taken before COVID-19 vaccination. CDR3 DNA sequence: TGTGCCAGCAGCCTGAGAGCCAAAAACATTCAGTACTTC. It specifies CASSLRAKNIQYF.